This T cell receptor (beta chain) comes out of a study of blood T cell repertoires in COVID-19. The V end was cut by 6 bases, the J end by 9 bases, with 13 bases between. CDR1 and CDR2 from the germline V gene are SGHAT and FQNNGV. The CDR3 sequence is 12 residues long. The method was immunoSEQ multiplex PCR; TCRdb's version includes in-frame clones alone and lacks a portion of them. The sample lists around 30,000 clones; 91% were seen once. This sequence originates from a man in his 60s with acute or convalescent COVID-19. The sample consisted of peripheral blood. The chain recombines TRBV11-2 with TRBJ2-3; D unclear. CDR3 sequence reads: CASSPTGQTQYF. The CDR3 nucleotides are TGTGCCAGCAGTCCCACCGGTCAAACGCAGTATTTT.